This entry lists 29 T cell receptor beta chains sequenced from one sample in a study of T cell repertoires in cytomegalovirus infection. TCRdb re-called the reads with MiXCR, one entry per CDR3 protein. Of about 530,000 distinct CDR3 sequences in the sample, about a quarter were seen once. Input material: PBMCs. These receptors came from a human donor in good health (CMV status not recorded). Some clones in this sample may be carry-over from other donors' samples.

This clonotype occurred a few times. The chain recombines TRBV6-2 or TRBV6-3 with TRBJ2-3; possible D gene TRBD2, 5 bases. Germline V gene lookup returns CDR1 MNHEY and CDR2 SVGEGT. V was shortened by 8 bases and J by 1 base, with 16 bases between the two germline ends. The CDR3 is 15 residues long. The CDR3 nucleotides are TGTGCCAGCTCCTTGCTTAGCGCTCGCACAGATACGCAGTATTTT. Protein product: CASSLLSARTDTQYF.

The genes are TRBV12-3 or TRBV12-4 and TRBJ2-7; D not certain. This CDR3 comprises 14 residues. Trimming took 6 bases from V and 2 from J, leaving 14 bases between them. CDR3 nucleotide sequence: TGTGCCAGCAGCTTGCTTGGGCTAACCTACGAGCAGTACTTC. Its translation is CASSLLGLTYEQYF.

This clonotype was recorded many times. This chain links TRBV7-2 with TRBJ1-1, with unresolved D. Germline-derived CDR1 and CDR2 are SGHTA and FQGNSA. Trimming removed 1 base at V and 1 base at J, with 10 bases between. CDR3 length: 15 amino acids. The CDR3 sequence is CASSLGRAANTEAFF. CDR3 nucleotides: TGTGCCAGCAGCTTAGGTAGGGCAGCGAACACTGAAGCTTTCTTT. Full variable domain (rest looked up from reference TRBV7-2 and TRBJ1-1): GAGVSQSPSNKVTEKGKDVELRCDPISGHTALYWYRQSLGQGLEFLIYFQGNSAPDKSGLPSDRFSAERTGGSVSTLTIQRTQQEDSAVYLCASSLGRAANTEAFFGQGTRLTVV.

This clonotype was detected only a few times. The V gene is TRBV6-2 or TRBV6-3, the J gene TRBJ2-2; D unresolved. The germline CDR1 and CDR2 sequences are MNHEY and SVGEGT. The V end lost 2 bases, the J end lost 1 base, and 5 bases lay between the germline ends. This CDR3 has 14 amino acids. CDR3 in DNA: TGTGCCAGCAGTTACAGGGAGAACACCGGGGAGCTGTTTTTT. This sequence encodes CASSYRENTGELFF.

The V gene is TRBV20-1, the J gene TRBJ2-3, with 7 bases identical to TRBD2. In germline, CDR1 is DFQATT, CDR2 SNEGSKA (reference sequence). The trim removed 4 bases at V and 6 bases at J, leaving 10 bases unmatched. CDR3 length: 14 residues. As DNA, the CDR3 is TGCAGTGCTATAGGCGCGGGAGTGGGTGATACGCAGTATTTT. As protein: CSAIGAGVGDTQYF.

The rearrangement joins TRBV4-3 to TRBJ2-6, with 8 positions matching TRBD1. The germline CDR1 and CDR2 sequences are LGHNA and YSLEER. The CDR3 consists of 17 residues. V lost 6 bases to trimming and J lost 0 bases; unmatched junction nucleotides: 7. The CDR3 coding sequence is TGCGCCAGCAGTCGGGACAGGAGAAACTCTGGGGCCAACGTCCTGACTTTC. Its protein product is CASSRDRRNSGANVLTF.

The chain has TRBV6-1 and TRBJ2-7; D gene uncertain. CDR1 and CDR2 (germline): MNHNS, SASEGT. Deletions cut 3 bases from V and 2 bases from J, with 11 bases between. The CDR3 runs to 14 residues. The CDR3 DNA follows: TGTGCCAGCAGTGACCCCCCCTTCCCCTACGAGCAGTACGTC. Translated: CASSDPPFPYEQYV.

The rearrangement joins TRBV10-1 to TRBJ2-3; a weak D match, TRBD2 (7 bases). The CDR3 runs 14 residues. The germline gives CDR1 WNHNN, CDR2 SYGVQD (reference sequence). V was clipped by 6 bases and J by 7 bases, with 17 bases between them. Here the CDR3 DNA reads TGCGCCAGCAGCCCCGCGGGGGCCTTAAATACGCAGTATTTT. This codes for CASSPAGALNTQYF.

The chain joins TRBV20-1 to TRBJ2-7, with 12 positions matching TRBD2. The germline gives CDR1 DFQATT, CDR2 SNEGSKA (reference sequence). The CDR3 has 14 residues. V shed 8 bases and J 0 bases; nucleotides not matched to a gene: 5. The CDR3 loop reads CSHGTSGRSYEQYF. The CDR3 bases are TGCAGTCACGGGACTAGCGGGCGCTCCTACGAGCAGTACTTC.

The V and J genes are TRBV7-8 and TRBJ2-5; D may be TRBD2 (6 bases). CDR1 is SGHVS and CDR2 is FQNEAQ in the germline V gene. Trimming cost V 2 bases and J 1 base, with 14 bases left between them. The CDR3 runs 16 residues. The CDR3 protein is CASSLTAIAVQETQYF. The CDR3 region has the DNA TGTGCCAGCAGCTTAACAGCTATAGCGGTCCAAGAGACCCAGTACTTC.

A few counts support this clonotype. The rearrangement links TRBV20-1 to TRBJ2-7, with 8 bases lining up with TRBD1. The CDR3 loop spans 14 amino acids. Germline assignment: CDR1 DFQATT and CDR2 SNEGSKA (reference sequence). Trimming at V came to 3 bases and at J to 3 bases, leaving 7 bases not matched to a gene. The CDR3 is CSASQTGGVYEQYF. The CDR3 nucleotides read TGCAGTGCTAGTCAAACAGGGGGTGTCTACGAGCAGTACTTC.

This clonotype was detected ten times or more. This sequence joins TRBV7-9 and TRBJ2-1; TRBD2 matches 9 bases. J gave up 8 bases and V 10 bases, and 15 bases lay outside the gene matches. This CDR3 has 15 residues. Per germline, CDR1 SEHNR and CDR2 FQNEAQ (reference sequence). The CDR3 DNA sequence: TGTGCCACTCGCCAAAGCGGGAGGTACGAGGATGAGCAGTTCTTC. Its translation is CATRQSGRYEDEQFF.

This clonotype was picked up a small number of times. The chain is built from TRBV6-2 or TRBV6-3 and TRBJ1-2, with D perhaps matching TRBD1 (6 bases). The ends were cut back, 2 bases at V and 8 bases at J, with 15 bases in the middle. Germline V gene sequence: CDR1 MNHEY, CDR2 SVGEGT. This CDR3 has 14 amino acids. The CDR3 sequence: CASSYDQGHWGYTF. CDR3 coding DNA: TGTGCCAGCAGTTACGACCAGGGGCATTGGGGCTACACCTTC.

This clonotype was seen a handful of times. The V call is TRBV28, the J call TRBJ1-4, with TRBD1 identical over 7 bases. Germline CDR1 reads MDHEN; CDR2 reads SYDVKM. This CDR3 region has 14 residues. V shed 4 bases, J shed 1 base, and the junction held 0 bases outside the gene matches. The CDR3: CASSWDRTNEKLFF. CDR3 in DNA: TGTGCCAGCAGTTGGGACAGAACTAATGAAAAACTGTTTTTT. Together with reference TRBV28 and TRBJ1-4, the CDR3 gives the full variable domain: DVKVTQSSRYLVKRTGEKVFLECVQDMDHENMFWYRQDPGLGLRLIYFSYDVKMKEKGDIPEGYSVSREKKERFSLILESASTNQTSMYLCASSWDRTNEKLFFGSGTQLSVL.

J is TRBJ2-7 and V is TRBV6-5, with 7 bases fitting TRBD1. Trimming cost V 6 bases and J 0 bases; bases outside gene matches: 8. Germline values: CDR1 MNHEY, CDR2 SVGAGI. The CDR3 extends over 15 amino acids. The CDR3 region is CASSLRQGYSYEQYF. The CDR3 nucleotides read TGTGCCAGCAGCTTGAGACAGGGTTACTCCTACGAGCAGTACTTC.

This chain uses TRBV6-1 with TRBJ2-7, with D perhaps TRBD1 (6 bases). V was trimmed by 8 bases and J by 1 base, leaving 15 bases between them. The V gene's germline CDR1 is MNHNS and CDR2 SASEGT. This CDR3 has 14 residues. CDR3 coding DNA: TGTGCCAGCTCAGGGGCTATTTCTTCCTACGAGCAGTACTTC. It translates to CASSGAISSYEQYF.

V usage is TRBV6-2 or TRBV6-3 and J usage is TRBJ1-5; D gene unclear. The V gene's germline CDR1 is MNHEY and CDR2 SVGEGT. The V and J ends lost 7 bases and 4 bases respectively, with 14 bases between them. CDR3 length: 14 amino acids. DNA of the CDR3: TGTGCCAGCACCGCTTTCACAGCAAATCAGCCCCAGCATTTT. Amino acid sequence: CASTAFTANQPQHF.

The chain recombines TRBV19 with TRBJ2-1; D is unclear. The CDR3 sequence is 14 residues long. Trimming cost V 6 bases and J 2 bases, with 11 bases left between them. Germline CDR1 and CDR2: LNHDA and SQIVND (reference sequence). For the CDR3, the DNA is TGTGCCAGTAGCACTGGGTCCACCTACAATGAGCAGTTCTTC. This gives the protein CASSTGSTYNEQFF.

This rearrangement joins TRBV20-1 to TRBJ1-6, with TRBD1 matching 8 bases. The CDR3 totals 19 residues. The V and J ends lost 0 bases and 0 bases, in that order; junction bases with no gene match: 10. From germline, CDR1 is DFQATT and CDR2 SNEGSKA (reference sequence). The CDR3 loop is CSARDFYRGISSYNSPLHF. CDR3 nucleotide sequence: TGCAGTGCTAGAGATTTCTACAGGGGGATTTCCTCCTATAATTCACCCCTCCACTTT.

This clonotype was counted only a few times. This chain's CDR3 is CASSWTQGSGETQYF. The CDR3, as DNA: TGTGCCAGCAGCTGGACTCAGGGGTCCGGAGAGACCCAGTACTTC. The V call is TRBV7-9, the J call TRBJ2-5; D perhaps matches TRBD1 (6 bases). CDR3 length: 15 residues. V lost 4 bases, J lost 4 bases, and 16 bases lay in between. Germline V gene lookup returns CDR1 SEHNR and CDR2 FQNEAQ (reference sequence).

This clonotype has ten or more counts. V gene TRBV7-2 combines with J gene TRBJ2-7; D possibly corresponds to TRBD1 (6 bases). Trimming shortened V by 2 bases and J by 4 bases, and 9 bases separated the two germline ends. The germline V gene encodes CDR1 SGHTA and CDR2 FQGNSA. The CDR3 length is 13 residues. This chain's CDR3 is CASSLLQGYEQYF. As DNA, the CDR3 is TGTGCCAGCAGCTTACTCCAGGGGTACGAGCAGTACTTC.

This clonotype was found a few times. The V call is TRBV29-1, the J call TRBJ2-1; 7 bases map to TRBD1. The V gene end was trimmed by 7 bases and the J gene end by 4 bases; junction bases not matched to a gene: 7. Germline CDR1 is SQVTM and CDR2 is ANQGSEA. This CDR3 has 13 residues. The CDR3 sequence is CSAFRDSYNEQFF. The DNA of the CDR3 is TGCAGCGCCTTCAGGGACAGTTACAATGAGCAGTTCTTC.

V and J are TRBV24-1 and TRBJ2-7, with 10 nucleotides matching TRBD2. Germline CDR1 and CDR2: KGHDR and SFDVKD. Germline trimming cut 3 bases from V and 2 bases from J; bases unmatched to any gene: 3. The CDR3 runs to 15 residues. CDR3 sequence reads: CATSDPLAGAYEQYF. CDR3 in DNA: TGTGCCACCAGTGATCCTCTAGCGGGAGCCTACGAGCAGTACTTC.

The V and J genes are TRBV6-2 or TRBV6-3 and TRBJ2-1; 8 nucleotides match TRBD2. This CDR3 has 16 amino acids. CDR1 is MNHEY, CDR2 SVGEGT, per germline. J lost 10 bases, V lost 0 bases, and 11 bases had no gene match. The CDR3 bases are TGTGCCAGCAGTTACTCGGAAAGCGGGAGTTGGGGCGAGCAGTTCTTC. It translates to CASSYSESGSWGEQFF.

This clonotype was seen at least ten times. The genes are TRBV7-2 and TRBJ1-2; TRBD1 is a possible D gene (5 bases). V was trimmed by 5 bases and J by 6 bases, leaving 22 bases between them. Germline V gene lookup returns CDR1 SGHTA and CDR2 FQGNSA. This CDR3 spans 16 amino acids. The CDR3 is CASSQNGRGLGNGYTF. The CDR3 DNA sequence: TGTGCCAGCAGCCAAAACGGGCGGGGCTTAGGCAATGGCTACACCTTC.

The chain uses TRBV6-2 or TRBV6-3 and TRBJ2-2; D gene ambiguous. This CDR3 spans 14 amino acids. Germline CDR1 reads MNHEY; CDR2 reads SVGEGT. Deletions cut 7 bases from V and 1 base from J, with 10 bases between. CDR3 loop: CASMDAQNTGELFF. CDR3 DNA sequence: TGTGCCAGCATGGACGCGCAGAACACCGGGGAGCTGTTTTTT.

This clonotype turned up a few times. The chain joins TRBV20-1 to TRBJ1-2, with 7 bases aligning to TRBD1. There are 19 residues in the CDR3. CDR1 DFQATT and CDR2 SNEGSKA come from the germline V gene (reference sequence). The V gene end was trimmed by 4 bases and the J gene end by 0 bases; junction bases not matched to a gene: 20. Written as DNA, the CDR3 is TGCAGTGCTAATCCACTCTGGACAGGAAGGCCCAACACTAACTATGGCTACACCTTC. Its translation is CSANPLWTGRPNTNYGYTF.

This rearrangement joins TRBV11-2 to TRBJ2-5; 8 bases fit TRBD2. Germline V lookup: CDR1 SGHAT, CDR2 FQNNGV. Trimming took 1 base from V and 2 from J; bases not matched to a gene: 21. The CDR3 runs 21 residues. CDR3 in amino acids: CASSLARARSRLASDQETQYF. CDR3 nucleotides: TGTGCCAGCAGCTTAGCTCGAGCCAGAAGCCGACTAGCGAGTGATCAAGAGACCCAGTACTTC. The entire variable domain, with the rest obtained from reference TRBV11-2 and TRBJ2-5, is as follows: EAGVAQSPRYKIIEKRQSVAFWCNPISGHATLYWYQQILGQGPKLLIQFQNNGVVDDSQLPKDRFSAERLKGVDSTLKIQPAKLEDSAVYLCASSLARARSRLASDQETQYFGPGTRLLVL.

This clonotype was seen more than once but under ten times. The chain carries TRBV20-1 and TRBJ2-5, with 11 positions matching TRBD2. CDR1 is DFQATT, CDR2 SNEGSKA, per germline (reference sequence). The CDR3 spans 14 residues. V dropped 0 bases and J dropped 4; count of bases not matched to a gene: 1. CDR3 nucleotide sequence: TGCAGTGCTAGAGATGGACTAGCGGGAGAGACCCAGTACTTC. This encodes CSARDGLAGETQYF.